This passage covers 24 T cell receptor beta chains from one sample sequenced in a study of metastatic and nonmetastatic thyroid tumors. No treatment of any kind had been given to any patient before thyroid surgery. Via MiXCR, TCRdb re-called the PCR reads. The sample contains tens of thousands of clones, around a sixth of which appear only once. The specimen sequenced was blood. The receptors were sampled from a female donor with papillary thyroid cancer or a benign thyroid nodule (not recorded which). Some clones in this sample may be carry-over from other donors' samples.

This clone was seen repeatedly, ten times or more. A read error may be the cause here, since a much bigger clone is one base away. This sequence joins TRBV20-1 and TRBJ2-6; the D is unclear. This CDR3 is built from 12 residues. The ends were cut back, 6 bases at V and 2 bases at J, with 5 bases in the middle. Germline values: CDR1 DFQATT, CDR2 SNEGSKA (reference sequence). The CDR3 loop reads CSANPGANVLTF. Written as DNA, the CDR3 is TGCAGTGCCAACCCTGGGGCCAACGTCCTGACTTTC.

This chain joins TRBV30 and TRBJ1-2, with 8 positions matching TRBD1. This CDR3 region has 15 residues. Trimming removed 1 base from V and 6 bases from J; junction bases left unmatched: 10. Looked up from germline, CDR1 is GTSNPN and CDR2 is SVGIG (reference sequence). The CDR3 protein is CAWSGGTGIKHGYTF. The CDR3 DNA reads as TGTGCCTGGAGTGGAGGGACAGGAATAAAGCATGGCTACACCTTC.

At least ten counts were recorded for this clone. V is TRBV11-2 and J is TRBJ2-3; 7 nucleotides align to TRBD1. V lost 1 base to trimming and J lost 5 bases; unmatched junction nucleotides: 3. The germline CDR1 and CDR2 sequences are SGHAT and FQNNGV. The CDR3 has 14 residues. CDR3 sequence: CASSLGPGGDTQYF. CDR3 nucleotides: TGTGCCAGCAGCTTAGGACCAGGGGGAGATACGCAGTATTTT.

This clone has ten or more counts. The V and J genes are TRBV7-9 and TRBJ2-2; D perhaps matches TRBD1 (5 bases). The CDR3 length is 15 residues. Germline loops: CDR1 SEHNR, CDR2 FQNEAQ (reference sequence). Trimming shortened V by 3 bases and J by 0 bases, and 8 bases separated the two germline ends. Here the CDR3 reads CASSLDTANTGELFF. DNA for the CDR3: TGTGCCAGCAGCTTGGACACCGCGAACACCGGGGAGCTGTTTTTT.

This clone has a count of ten or more. The chain links TRBV7-2 to TRBJ2-3, with 10 nucleotides matching TRBD2. CDR1 is SGHTA, CDR2 FQGNSA, per germline. The J segment lost 6 bases and the V segment lost 2 bases, leaving 2 bases of the junction unmatched. This CDR3 is built from 14 residues. CDR3 loop: CASSLLAGDDTQYF. As DNA, the CDR3 is TGTGCCAGCAGCTTACTAGCGGGAGATGATACGCAGTATTTT. Full variable domain (missing parts from reference TRBV7-2 and TRBJ2-3): GAGVSQSPSNKVTEKGKDVELRCDPISGHTALYWYRQSLGQGLEFLIYFQGNSAPDKSGLPSDRFSAERTGGSVSTLTIQRTQQEDSAVYLCASSLLAGDDTQYFGPGTRLTVL.

The sample holds many counts of this clone. The chain uses TRBV6-2 or TRBV6-3 and TRBJ1-5; D gene unclear. The germline CDR1 and CDR2 sequences are MNHEY and SVGEGT. The CDR3 is 15 residues long. V shed 0 bases and J shed 0 bases, with 6 bases lying between them. CDR3 protein: CASSYSGGSNQPQHF. CDR3 nucleotides: TGTGCCAGCAGTTACTCTGGTGGTAGCAATCAGCCCCAGCATTTT.

The chain is built from TRBV11-2 and TRBJ2-2; 9 bases fit TRBD2. Germline V gene lookup returns CDR1 SGHAT and CDR2 FQNNGV. The CDR3 covers 16 residues. Losses at the gene ends were 4 bases for V and 0 bases for J; bases not matched to a gene: 3. The CDR3 sequence is CASSSASGANTGELFF. The CDR3 nucleotides read TGTGCCAGCAGCTCGGCTAGCGGGGCGAACACCGGGGAGCTGTTTTTT.

This clone was seen at least ten times. This chain connects TRBV6-1 to TRBJ2-4; the match to TRBD1 covers 10 bases. Looked up from germline, CDR1 is MNHNS and CDR2 is SASEGT. Trimming removed 5 bases from V and 8 bases from J; junction bases left unmatched: 6. This CDR3 has 14 amino acids. CDR3 bases: TGTGCCAGCAGTCCAGGGACAGGGGTCGACATTCAGTACTTC. It codes for CASSPGTGVDIQYF.

This clone has at least ten counts. This chain links TRBV12-3 or TRBV12-4 with TRBJ1-3; maybe TRBD1 (5 bases). The CDR3 is made up of 14 amino acids. Trimming pared 5 bases from V and 4 bases from J, leaving 12 bases between. The CDR3 DNA is TGTGCCAGCAGTCCCCACAGGTCGGGAAACACCATATATTTT. It translates to CASSPHRSGNTIYF.

This clone was found many times. This chain joins TRBV5-1 and TRBJ2-3; no clear D gene. V lost 2 bases to trimming and J lost 2 bases, with 12 bases between them. The germline V gene has CDR1 SGHRS and CDR2 YFSETQ. The CDR3 contains 15 residues. This CDR3 is CASSLNQHNTDTQYF. The CDR3 DNA is TGCGCCAGCAGCTTAAATCAGCATAACACAGATACGCAGTATTTT.

This clone has at least ten counts. The rearrangement links TRBV2 to TRBJ1-5; 9 bases fit TRBD1. Germline V gene sequence: CDR1 SNHLY, CDR2 FYNNEI. Trimming took 6 bases from V and 5 from J; bases not matched to a gene: 5. The CDR3 runs to 14 residues. The CDR3 protein is CASRGQGEDQPQHF. CDR3 nucleotides: TGTGCCAGCAGGGGACAGGGAGAAGATCAGCCCCAGCATTTT.

This clone has at least ten counts. V and J are TRBV6-1 and TRBJ2-1; 10 bases are a match to TRBD2. Germline V gives CDR1 MNHNS, CDR2 SASEGT. The CDR3 is 14 residues long. V dropped 0 bases and J dropped 8; count of bases not matched to a gene: 1. This CDR3 reads CASSEAGLAYEQFF. The CDR3 region has the DNA TGTGCCAGCAGTGAAGCGGGACTAGCGTATGAGCAGTTCTTC.

Worth noting for this clone: A junction boundary mismatches the germline segment, possibly from a read error. The chain has TRBV27 and TRBJ2-7; D is unclear. Germline V gene sequence: CDR1 MNHEY, CDR2 SMNVEV (reference sequence). The CDR3 covers 11 residues. CDR3 nucleotides: TGTGCCAGCAGTTTCTCATACGGGCAGTACTTC. This encodes CASSFSYGQYF.

This clone came up many times. At one boundary the junction diverges from the germline segment, which might be a read error. This rearrangement joins TRBV28 to TRBJ2-7; TRBD1 aligns across 8 bases. Germline V gives CDR1 MDHEN, CDR2 SYDVKM. The CDR3 is 16 residues long. The chain's CDR3 is CASSLSGTGISHEQYF. CDR3 DNA sequence: TGTGCCAGCAGTTTATCCGGGACAGGCATCTCCCACGAGCAGTACTTC.

This clone was recorded at least ten times. The chain employs TRBV11-2 and TRBJ2-1; D call uncertain. The CDR3 runs to 14 residues. Deletions cut 0 bases from V and 8 bases from J, with 11 bases between. The germline V gene encodes CDR1 SGHAT and CDR2 FQNNGV. CDR3 sequence reads: CASSLDGPLYEQFF. The CDR3 bases are TGTGCCAGCAGCTTAGATGGTCCTTTATATGAGCAGTTCTTC. The complete variable domain, with remaining parts taken from reference TRBV11-2 and TRBJ2-1, reads EAGVAQSPRYKIIEKRQSVAFWCNPISGHATLYWYQQILGQGPKLLIQFQNNGVVDDSQLPKDRFSAERLKGVDSTLKIQPAKLEDSAVYLCASSLDGPLYEQFFGPGTRLTVL.

This clone was observed many times. V is TRBV20-1 and J is TRBJ1-5; weak D call: TRBD1 (5 bases). This CDR3 comprises 13 residues. The germline V gene encodes CDR1 DFQATT and CDR2 SNEGSKA (reference sequence). Trimming stripped 3 bases from V and 3 bases from J, with 9 bases between. Here the CDR3 reads CSASPDTNQPQHF. CDR3 DNA: TGCAGTGCTAGTCCGGACACCAATCAGCCCCAGCATTTT.

About this clone itself: The junction departs from germline at one end; a sequencing error may be responsible. The sample carries other DNA sequences with the same CDR3. This chain uses TRBV6-2 or TRBV6-3 with TRBJ2-5, with D perhaps TRBD1 or TRBD2 (6 bases each). CDR1 is MNHEY, CDR2 SVGEGT, per germline. The CDR3 has 12 amino acids. The CDR3 nucleotides are TGCGCCAGCACGGGGGCAGAAGAGACCCAGTACTTC. The encoded protein is CASTGAEETQYF.

This clone was seen many times. This chain links TRBV20-1 with TRBJ1-5, with a weak D call TRBD1 (5 bases). Looked up from germline, CDR1 is DFQATT and CDR2 is SNEGSKA (reference sequence). The CDR3 is 14 amino acids. The V gene lost 3 bases and the J gene lost 3 bases, with 12 bases spanning the gap. The CDR3 reads CSASRQGLNQPQHF. In DNA form, the CDR3 reads TGCAGTGCTAGTCGGCAGGGTCTCAATCAGCCCCAGCATTTT.

This clone was detected many times. V and J are TRBV5-8 and TRBJ1-3; no firm D call. The germline CDR1 and CDR2 sequences are SGHTS and YDEGEE. This CDR3 comprises 16 residues. The V end lost 7 bases, the J end lost 0 bases, and 17 bases lay between the germline ends. In nucleotides, the CDR3 is TGTGCCAGCTCGGCCTGGACCGGGGACTCTGGAAACACCATATATTTT. This codes for CASSAWTGDSGNTIYF.

In its sample, this clone was seen many times. The chain uses TRBV6-1 and TRBJ2-3; D could derive from TRBD1 or TRBD2 (5 bases each). Germline V gene data show CDR1 as MNHNS and CDR2 as SASEGT. V lost 8 bases, J lost 5 bases, and 14 bases lay in between. The CDR3 has 13 amino acids. CDR3 sequence (DNA): TGTGCCAGCTCTGAGGGGAGAGGAGATACGCAGTATTTT. This sequence encodes CASSEGRGDTQYF.

Turning to this clone: This may stem from a read error, because a much larger clone lies one nucleotide away. The chain couples TRBV4-2 to TRBJ2-3, with TRBD2 as a possible D gene (5 bases). The CDR3 loop spans 14 amino acids. CDR1 and CDR2 from the germline V gene are LGHNA and YNFKEQ. Trimming removed 6 bases at V and 3 bases at J, with 13 bases between. DNA of the CDR3: TGTGCCAGCAGAAAGGCGGGTGGGACAGATACGCAGTATTTT. Amino acid sequence: CASRKAGGTDTQYF.

This clone was counted at least ten times. The V gene is TRBV7-2, the J gene TRBJ1-5, with unresolved D. Germline-derived CDR1 and CDR2 are SGHTA and FQGNSA. The CDR3 loop spans 13 amino acids. Between the trimmed V and J ends, which lost 2 bases and 4 bases, there was a span of 6 bases. The CDR3 coding sequence is TGTGCCAGCAGCTTAACGTCTAATCAGCCCCAGCATTTT. As protein: CASSLTSNQPQHF.

The V and J genes are TRBV24-1 and TRBJ2-5, with D hard to call. The CDR3 consists of 13 residues. Germline CDR1 KGHDR, CDR2 SFDVKD. V dropped 4 bases and J dropped 4 bases, with 9 bases sitting between them. The CDR3 is CATSDPRRETQYF. DNA of the CDR3: TGTGCCACCAGTGACCCCCGGCGAGAGACCCAGTACTTC.

In this sample, this clone turned up many times. Additional DNA sequences in this sample encode the identical CDR3. The J gene is TRBJ1-3, the V gene TRBV19; the D gene is possibly TRBD1 (5 bases). The CDR3 consists of 15 residues. V lost 4 bases and J lost 4, with 14 bases in between. Germline V CDR1 and CDR2: LNHDA, SQIVND (reference sequence). The CDR3 nucleotides are TGTGCCAGTAGTAACCCGGGGACGGTCGGAAACACCATATATTTT. Amino acids: CASSNPGTVGNTIYF.